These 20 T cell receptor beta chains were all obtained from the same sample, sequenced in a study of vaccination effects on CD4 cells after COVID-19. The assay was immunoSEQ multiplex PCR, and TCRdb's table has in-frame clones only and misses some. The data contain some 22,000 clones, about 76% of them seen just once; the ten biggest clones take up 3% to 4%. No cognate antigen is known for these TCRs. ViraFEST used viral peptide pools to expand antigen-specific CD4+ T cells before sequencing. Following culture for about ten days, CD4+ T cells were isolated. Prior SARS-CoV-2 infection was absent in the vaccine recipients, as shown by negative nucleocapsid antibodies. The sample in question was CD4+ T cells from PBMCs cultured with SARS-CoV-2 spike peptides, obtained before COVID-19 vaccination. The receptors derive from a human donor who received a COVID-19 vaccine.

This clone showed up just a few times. Written as DNA, the CDR3 is TGTGCCAGCAGTGAAGATGGGGCCACCGGGGAGCTGTTTTTT. Its protein is CASSEDGATGELFF. The V call is TRBV6-4, the J call TRBJ2-2, with D possibly TRBD1 on 5 matching bases. CDR3 length: 14 amino acids. Trimming stripped 3 bases from V and 4 bases from J, with 9 bases between. The germline gives CDR1 MRHNA, CDR2 SNTAGT.

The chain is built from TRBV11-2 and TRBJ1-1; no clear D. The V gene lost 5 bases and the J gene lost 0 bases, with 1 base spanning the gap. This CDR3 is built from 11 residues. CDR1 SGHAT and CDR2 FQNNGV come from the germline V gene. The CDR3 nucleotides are TGTGCCAGCAGCCTGAACACTGAAGCTTTCTTT. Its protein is CASSLNTEAFF.

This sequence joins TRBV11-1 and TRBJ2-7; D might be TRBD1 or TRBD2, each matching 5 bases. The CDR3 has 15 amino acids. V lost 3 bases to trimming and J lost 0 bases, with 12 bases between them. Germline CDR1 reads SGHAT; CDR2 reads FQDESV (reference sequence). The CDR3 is CASSFRGRSSYEQYF. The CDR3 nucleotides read TGTGCCAGCAGCTTCCGGGGCAGGAGCTCCTACGAGCAGTACTTC.

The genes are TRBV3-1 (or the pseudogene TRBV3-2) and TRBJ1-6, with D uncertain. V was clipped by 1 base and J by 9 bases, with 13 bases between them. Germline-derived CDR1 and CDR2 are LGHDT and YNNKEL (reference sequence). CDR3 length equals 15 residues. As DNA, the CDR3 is TGTGCCAGCAGCCAAGGTTTAGGGCTCGGTTCACCCCTCCACTTT. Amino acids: CASSQGLGLGSPLHF.

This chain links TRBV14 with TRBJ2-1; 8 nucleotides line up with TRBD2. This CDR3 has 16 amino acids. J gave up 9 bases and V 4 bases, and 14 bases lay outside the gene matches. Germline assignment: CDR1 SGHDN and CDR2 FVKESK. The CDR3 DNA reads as TGTGCCAGCAGCCTCAGGGGTGAGGGACTAGTGCGTGAGCAGTTCTTC. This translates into CASSLRGEGLVREQFF.

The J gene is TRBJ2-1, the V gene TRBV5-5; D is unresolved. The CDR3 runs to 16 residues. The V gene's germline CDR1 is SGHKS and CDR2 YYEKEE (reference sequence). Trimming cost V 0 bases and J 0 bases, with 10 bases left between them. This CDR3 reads CASSLEASGSYNEQFF. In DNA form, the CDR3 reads TGTGCCAGCAGCTTGGAAGCTTCGGGCTCCTACAATGAGCAGTTCTTC.

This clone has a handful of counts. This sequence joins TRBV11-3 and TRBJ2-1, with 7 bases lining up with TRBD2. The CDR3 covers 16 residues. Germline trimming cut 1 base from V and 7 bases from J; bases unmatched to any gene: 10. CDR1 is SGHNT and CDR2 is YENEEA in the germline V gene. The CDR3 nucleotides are TGTGCCAGCAGCTTAGGCGTTACGGGAGCGGGAAATGAGCAGTTCTTC. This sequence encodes CASSLGVTGAGNEQFF.

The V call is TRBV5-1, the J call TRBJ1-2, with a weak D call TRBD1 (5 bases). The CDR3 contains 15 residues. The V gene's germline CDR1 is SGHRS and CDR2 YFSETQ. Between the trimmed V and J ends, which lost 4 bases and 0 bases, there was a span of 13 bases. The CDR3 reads CASSTNRLSNYGYTF. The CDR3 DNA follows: TGCGCCAGCAGCACAAACAGGCTTTCTAACTATGGCTACACCTTC.

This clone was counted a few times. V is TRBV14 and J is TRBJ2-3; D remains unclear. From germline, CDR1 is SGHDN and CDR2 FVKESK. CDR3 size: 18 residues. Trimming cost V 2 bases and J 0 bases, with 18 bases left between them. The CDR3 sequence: CASSQTLLQLRSTDTQYF. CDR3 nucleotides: TGTGCCAGCAGCCAAACCCTACTACAGCTACGGAGCACAGATACGCAGTATTTT.

For the CDR3, the DNA is TGTGCCAGCAGCATTCCCGGGACAGTTTATAATTCACCCCTCCACTTT. Its translation is CASSIPGTVYNSPLHF. The chain recombines TRBV28 with TRBJ1-6, with 7 bases fitting TRBD1. Trimming cost V 6 bases and J 4 bases; bases outside gene matches: 9. The germline V gene encodes CDR1 MDHEN and CDR2 SYDVKM. The CDR3 has 16 residues.

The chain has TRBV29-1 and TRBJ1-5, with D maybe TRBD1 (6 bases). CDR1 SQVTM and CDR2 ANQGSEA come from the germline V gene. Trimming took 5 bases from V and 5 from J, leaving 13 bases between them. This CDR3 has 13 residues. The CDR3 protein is CSVKQGGDQPQHF. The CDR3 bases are TGCAGCGTTAAACAGGGTGGGGATCAGCCCCAGCATTTT.

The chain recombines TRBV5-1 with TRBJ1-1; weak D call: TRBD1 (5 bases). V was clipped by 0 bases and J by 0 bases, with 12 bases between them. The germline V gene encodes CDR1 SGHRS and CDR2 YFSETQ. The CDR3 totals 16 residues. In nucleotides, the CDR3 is TGCGCCAGCAGCTTGGAAGGGACGGTAATGAACACTGAAGCTTTCTTT. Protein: CASSLEGTVMNTEAFF.

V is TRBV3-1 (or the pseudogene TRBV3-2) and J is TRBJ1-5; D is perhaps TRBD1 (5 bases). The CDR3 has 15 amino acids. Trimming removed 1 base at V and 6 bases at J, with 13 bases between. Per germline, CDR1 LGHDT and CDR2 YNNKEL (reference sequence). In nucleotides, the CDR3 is TGTGCCAGCAGCCAAGGACAGTTCGGCGGTCAGCCCCAGCATTTT. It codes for CASSQGQFGGQPQHF.

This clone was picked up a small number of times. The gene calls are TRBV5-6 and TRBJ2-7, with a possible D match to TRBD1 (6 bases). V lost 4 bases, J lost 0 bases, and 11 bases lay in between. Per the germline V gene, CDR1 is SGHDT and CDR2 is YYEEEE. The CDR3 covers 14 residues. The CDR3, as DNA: TGTGCCAGCAGCCCCGGGACAATCTCCTACGAGCAGTACTTC. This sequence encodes CASSPGTISYEQYF.

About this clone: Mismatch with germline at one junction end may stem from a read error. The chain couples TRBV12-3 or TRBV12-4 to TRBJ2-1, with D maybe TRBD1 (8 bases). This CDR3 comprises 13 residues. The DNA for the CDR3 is TGTGCCAGCAGTTTATATCGGACTAGACAGGGGCTCTTC. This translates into CASSLYRTRQGLF.

The CDR3 reads CASSRSGLAYNEQFF. The CDR3 DNA is TGCGCCAGCAGCAGAAGCGGGCTAGCCTACAATGAGCAGTTCTTC. This chain uses TRBV4-1 with TRBJ2-1; a weak D match, TRBD2 (6 bases). This CDR3 is built from 15 residues. With 5 bases removed from V and 2 bases from J, the gap between germline ends came to 13 bases. Germline V CDR1 and CDR2: MGHRA, YSYEKL.

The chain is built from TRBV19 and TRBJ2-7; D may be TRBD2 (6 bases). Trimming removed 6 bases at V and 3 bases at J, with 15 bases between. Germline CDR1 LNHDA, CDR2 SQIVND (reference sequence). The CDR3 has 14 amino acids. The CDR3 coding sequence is TGTGCCAGTAGCCGGAGGACGGGGGACTACGAGCAGTACTTC. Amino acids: CASSRRTGDYEQYF.

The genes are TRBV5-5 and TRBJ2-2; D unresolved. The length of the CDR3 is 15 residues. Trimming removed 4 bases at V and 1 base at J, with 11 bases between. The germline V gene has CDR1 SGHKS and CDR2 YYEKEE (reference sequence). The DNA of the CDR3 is TGTGCCAGCAGCCCTCAGGAACTGAACACCGGGGAGCTGTTTTTT. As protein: CASSPQELNTGELFF. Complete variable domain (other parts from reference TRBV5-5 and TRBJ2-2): DAGVTQSPTHLIKTRGQQVTLRCSPISGHKSVSWYQQVLGQGPQFIFQYYEKEERGRGNFPDRFSARQFPNYSSELNVNALLLGDSALYLCASSPQELNTGELFFGEGSRLTVL.

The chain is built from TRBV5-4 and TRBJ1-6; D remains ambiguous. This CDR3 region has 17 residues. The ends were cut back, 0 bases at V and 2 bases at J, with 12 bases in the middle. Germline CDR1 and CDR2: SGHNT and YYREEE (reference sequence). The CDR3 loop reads CASSLGGGPAYNSPLHF. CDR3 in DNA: TGTGCCAGCAGCTTGGGAGGAGGACCGGCCTATAATTCACCCCTCCACTTT.

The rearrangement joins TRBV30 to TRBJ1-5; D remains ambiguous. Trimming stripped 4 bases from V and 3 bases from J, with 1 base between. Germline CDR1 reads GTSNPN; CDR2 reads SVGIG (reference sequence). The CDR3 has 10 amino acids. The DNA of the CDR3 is TGTGCCTGGAACAATCAGCCCCAGCATTTT. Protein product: CAWNNQPQHF.